Sequencing of this TCR beta chain was carried out in a study of T cell clones after liver transplantation. General study points: Donor-reactive sequences fell more than third party-reactive ones, suggesting partial deletion. A significant post-transplant drop in circulating graft-donor-reactive CD4 TCRbeta sequences occurred in most of the 8 subjects. Graft donor-reactive T cells may have migrated into the graft rather than being deleted.

The CDR3 length is 14 residues. CDR1 SGHNT and CDR2 YENEEA come from the germline V gene. Trimming took 1 base from V and 4 from J; bases not matched to a gene: 3. As regards this clone: Its antigen is as yet unknown.

Using immunoSEQ multiplex PCR, the repertoire was profiled, and TCRdb retains in-frame clones only, with some absent. This sample has some 80,000 clones, with roughly 84% found just once. J is TRBJ1-1 and V is TRBV11-3; 7 nucleotides agree with TRBD1. The sequence was collected from a human patient who received a liver transplant. Some T cells may be graft donor cells. Source: CD4+ T cells from blood, taken less than 50 months after liver transplant. Here the CDR3 reads CASSLAGGGTEAFF. The CDR3 nucleotides read TGTGCCAGCAGCTTAGCAGGGGGAGGCACTGAAGCTTTCTTT.